This is a list of T cell receptor beta chains from one sample in a study of OX40 agonist ivuxolimab in advanced cancers. The method was immunoSEQ multiplex PCR; TCRdb's version includes in-frame clones alone and lacks a portion of them. Of about 48,000 clones listed, roughly 90% are singletons. The sample in question was CD4+ or CD8+ T cells sorted from blood, obtained in a trial of the OX40 agonist ivuxolimab. These receptor sequences come from an adult with an advanced solid tumor such as melanoma, head and neck, liver or kidney cancer. Both conserved end residues are part of each CDR3. Each record gives: clone size, D gene, V gene, J gene, CDR3 DNA, CDR3 protein. A D gene is named only where the DNA matches it firmly. Size values are once, few and many counts, or a class for expanded clones, and some rows have none.

.	TRBD1	TRBV4-3	TRBJ2-3	TGCGCCAGCAGCCAAGTCTTGTACAGGGGGCTAGGGACAGATACGCAGTATTTT	CASSQVLYRGLGTDTQYF
.	.	TRBV28	TRBJ1-1	TGTGCCAGCAGTTTTGTAGGACGGACGAACACTGAAGCTTTCTTT	CASSFVGRTNTEAFF
.	.	TRBV28	TRBJ1-4	TGTGCCAGCAGTCCCACCGGCCAACCGCCGAGAAAACTGTTTTTT	CASSPTGQPPRKLFF
.	TRBD2	TRBV11-2	TRBJ2-2	TGTGCCAGCAATCGGGATACCTGGGGGGGAGAAGGCACCGGGGAGCTGTTTTTT	CASNRDTWGGEGTGELFF
.	TRBD1	TRBV27	TRBJ1-2	TGTGCCAGCAGTTTATTAGGGTGGACAGGGGCTGGGGACTATGGCTACACCTTC	CASSLLGWTGAGDYGYTF
.	.	TRBV5-1	TRBJ1-1	TGCGCCAGCAGCTTTACCGGGGACGAAGCTTTCTTT	CASSFTGDEAFF
few	.	TRBV7-9	TRBJ2-5	TGTGCCAGCAGCTCCGGGGGCCAAGAGACCCAGTACTTC	CASSSGGQETQYF
.	.	TRBV27	TRBJ2-3	TGTGCCAGCAGTTTAGGAGGGCCGGGCACAGATACGCAGTATTTT	CASSLGGPGTDTQYF
.	.	TRBV6-5	TRBJ1-1	TGTGCCAGCGAGGGCTTGAACACTGAAGCTTTCTTT	CASEGLNTEAFF
.	.	TRBV7-9	TRBJ2-3	TGTGCCAGCAGCTTATACACAGATACGCAGTATTTT	CASSLYTDTQYF
.	.	TRBV19	TRBJ1-1	TGTGCCAGTACCCCTACAAGTCCCCCGGTGAACACTGAAGCTTTCTTT	CASTPTSPPVNTEAFF
.	.	TRBV28	TRBJ1-5	TGTGCCAGCAGTTTAAGGACAGATCAGCCCCAGCATTTT	CASSLRTDQPQHF
.	.	TRBV6-1	TRBJ2-3	TGTGCCAGCAGTGAAATCGGGCATTCTAGCACAGATACGCAGTATTTT	CASSEIGHSSTDTQYF
.	TRBD1	TRBV27	TRBJ1-4	TGTGCCAGCAGCTTGGGGACAGGGGGTAATGAAAAACTGTTTTTT	CASSLGTGGNEKLFF
.	.	TRBV14	TRBJ2-7	TGTGCCAGCAGCCAACCGTCACGTCCCTACGAGCAGTACTTC	CASSQPSRPYEQYF
.	.	TRBV7-3	TRBJ2-1	TGTGCCAGCAGCTTAGAAGAAGGGTTTGGTGTTAGTGAGCAGTTCTTC	CASSLEEGFGVSEQFF